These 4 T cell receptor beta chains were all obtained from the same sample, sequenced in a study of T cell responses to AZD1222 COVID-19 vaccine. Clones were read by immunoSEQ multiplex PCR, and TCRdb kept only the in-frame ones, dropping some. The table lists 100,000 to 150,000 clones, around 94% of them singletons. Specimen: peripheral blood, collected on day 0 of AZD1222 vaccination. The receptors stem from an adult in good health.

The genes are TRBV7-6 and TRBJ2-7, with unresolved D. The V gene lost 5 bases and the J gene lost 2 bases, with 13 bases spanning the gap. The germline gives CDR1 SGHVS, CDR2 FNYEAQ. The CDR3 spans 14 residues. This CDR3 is CASSIHDLTYEQYF. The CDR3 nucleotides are TGTGCCAGCAGCATTCACGACTTAACCTACGAGCAGTACTTC.

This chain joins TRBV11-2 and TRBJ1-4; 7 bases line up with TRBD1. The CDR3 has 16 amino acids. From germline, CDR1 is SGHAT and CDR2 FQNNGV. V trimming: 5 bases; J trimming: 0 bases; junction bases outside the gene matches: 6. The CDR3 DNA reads TGTGCCAGCAGCCAGGGACAGTTTCCAACTAATGAAAAACTGTTTTTT. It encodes CASSQGQFPTNEKLFF.

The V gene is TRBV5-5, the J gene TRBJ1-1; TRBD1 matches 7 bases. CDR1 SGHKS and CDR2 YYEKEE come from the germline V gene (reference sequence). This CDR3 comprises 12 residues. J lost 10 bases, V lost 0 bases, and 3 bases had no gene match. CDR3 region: CASSLGQGVAFF. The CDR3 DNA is TGTGCCAGCAGCTTGGGTCAGGGGGTAGCTTTCTTT.

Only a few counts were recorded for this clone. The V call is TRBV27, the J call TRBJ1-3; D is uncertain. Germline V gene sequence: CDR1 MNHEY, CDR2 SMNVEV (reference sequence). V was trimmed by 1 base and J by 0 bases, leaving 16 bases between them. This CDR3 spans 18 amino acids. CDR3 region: CASSLFGKAGSSGNTIYF. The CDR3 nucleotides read TGTGCCAGCAGTTTATTCGGTAAGGCGGGTAGCTCTGGAAACACCATATATTTT.